Shown below are 31 T cell receptor beta chains from a single sample sequenced in a study of T cells in Graves' hyperthyroidism and ophthalmopathy. TCR beta CDR3 regions were amplified from RNA transcripts. Researchers ran a first-round RT-PCR on the TCR CDR3 using the HTBI primer set. TCRdb processed the multiplex PCR reads anew with MiXCR; each CDR3 protein has one entry. The table records approximately 410,000 distinct CDR3 sequences, around 15% of them present only once. The sequencing sample was made of blood. The source of these receptors is a man in his late teens or twenties with Graves' ophthalmopathy.

The rearrangement links TRBV12-3 or TRBV12-4 to TRBJ2-7; 11 bases fit TRBD1. V was clipped by 6 bases and J by 2 bases; unmatched bases: 6. The CDR3 covers 15 residues. The CDR3 DNA reads as TGTGCCAGCAGGGCTATGGGACAGGGGGCCTACGAGCAGTACTTC. Its translation: CASRAMGQGAYEQYF.

This clonotype was recorded a few times. This sequence joins TRBV29-1 and TRBJ1-2; D unclear. Germline CDR1 is SQVTM and CDR2 is ANQGSEA. Trimming removed 1 base from V and 6 bases from J, with 15 bases in between. This CDR3 is 14 amino acids long. The CDR3 reads CSVEGLGISNGYTF. The DNA for the CDR3 is TGCAGCGTTGAAGGCCTGGGGATATCGAATGGCTACACCTTC.

This clonotype has at least ten counts. The chain couples TRBV7-2 to TRBJ1-5; D is unresolved. The V and J ends lost 5 bases and 0 bases respectively, with 8 bases between them. CDR1 and CDR2 from the germline V gene are SGHTA and FQGNSA. The CDR3 is 14 residues long. The CDR3 is CASSAAPSNQPQHF. The CDR3 DNA sequence: TGTGCCAGCAGCGCAGCACCTAGCAATCAGCCCCAGCATTTT.

The J gene is TRBJ2-2, the V gene TRBV6-1; maybe TRBD2 (6 bases). CDR3 length: 13 amino acids. V was clipped by 6 bases and J by 4 bases, with 9 bases between them. Per the germline V gene, CDR1 is MNHNS and CDR2 is SASEGT. For the CDR3, the DNA is TGTGCCAGCAGAACCGGGAGCACCGGGGAGCTGTTTTTT. It is translated as CASRTGSTGELFF.

This clonotype appeared many times. The gene calls are TRBV18 and TRBJ1-1, with D hard to call. The CDR3 is 14 amino acids. Germline V CDR1 and CDR2: KGHSH, LQKENI. V gave up 4 bases and J gave up 0 bases, with 9 bases separating them. CDR3: CASSQGSMNTEAFF. DNA of the CDR3: TGTGCCAGCTCACAGGGATCAATGAACACTGAAGCTTTCTTT.

This clonotype was counted at least ten times. This chain connects TRBV18 to TRBJ2-5; possibly TRBD2 for D (5 bases). The V gene's germline CDR1 is KGHSH and CDR2 LQKENI. The CDR3 loop spans 15 amino acids. With 6 bases removed from V and 2 bases from J, the gap between germline ends came to 16 bases. The CDR3: CASSRGSAFQETQYF. CDR3 bases: TGTGCCAGCTCCCGGGGTAGCGCTTTTCAAGAGACCCAGTACTTC.

V and J are TRBV29-1 and TRBJ2-7, with 7 bases lining up with TRBD1. Germline lookup yields CDR1 SQVTM and CDR2 ANQGSEA. The CDR3 covers 15 residues. V was pared by 0 bases and J by 0 bases, with 5 bases of the junction left unmatched. CDR3 residues: CSVEDPGDSSYEQYF. Here the CDR3 DNA reads TGCAGCGTTGAAGATCCCGGGGACAGCTCCTACGAGCAGTACTTC.

This clonotype was seen only a few times. The chain joins TRBV20-1 to TRBJ2-2; 7 bases are shared with TRBD2. The CDR3 is 15 residues long. J lost 4 bases, V lost 6 bases, and 11 bases had no gene match. Germline V lookup: CDR1 DFQATT, CDR2 SNEGSKA (reference sequence). CDR3 residues: CSASLHGGTTGELFF. CDR3 nucleotides: TGCAGTGCGTCCCTCCACGGGGGGACCACCGGGGAGCTGTTTTTT.

This clonotype was counted at least ten times. The chain has TRBV12-3 or TRBV12-4 and TRBJ2-4; D call uncertain. V was pared by 3 bases and J by 1 base, with 10 bases between. The CDR3 sequence is 15 residues long. The CDR3 DNA follows: TGTGCCAGCAGTTTTGCACTCACGGCCAAAAACATTCAGTACTTC. This codes for CASSFALTAKNIQYF.

This clonotype was counted a single time. The V and J genes are TRBV5-1 and TRBJ2-7; D gene ambiguous. V was pared by 5 bases and J by 0 bases, with 15 bases between. The CDR3 extends over 15 amino acids. From germline, CDR1 is SGHRS and CDR2 YFSETQ. CDR3 sequence reads: CASSFLPDHSYEQYF. DNA for the CDR3: TGCGCCAGCAGTTTTCTCCCGGACCACTCCTACGAGCAGTACTTC.

In its sample, this clonotype was seen many times. The chain couples TRBV20-1 to TRBJ2-1; 13 nucleotides match TRBD2. Germline CDR1 and CDR2: DFQATT and SNEGSKA (reference sequence). The V gene end was trimmed by 4 bases and the J gene end by 6 bases; junction bases not matched to a gene: 3. The CDR3 loop spans 14 amino acids. CDR3 residues: CSAKTSGGPNEQFF. Written as DNA, the CDR3 is TGCAGTGCTAAGACTAGCGGGGGGCCCAATGAGCAGTTCTTC.

This clonotype was seen more than once but under ten times. This chain uses TRBV27 with TRBJ2-7; D uncertain. The V end was cut by 3 bases, the J end by 7 bases, with 10 bases between. Germline CDR1 MNHEY, CDR2 SMNVEV (reference sequence). The CDR3 runs 12 residues. This CDR3 is CASSFLEREQYF. CDR3 in DNA: TGTGCCAGCAGTTTTCTGGAGAGGGAGCAGTACTTC.

V and J are TRBV10-3 and TRBJ1-4; D unclear. Germline V gene lookup returns CDR1 ENHRY and CDR2 SYGVKD. Trimming took 0 bases from V and 8 from J, leaving 13 bases between them. This CDR3 region has 15 residues. CDR3 nucleotides: TGTGCCATCAGTGAGTCTGAAGGGAATTGGGAAAAACTGTTTTTT. It encodes CAISESEGNWEKLFF.

This clonotype was seen at least ten times. This chain joins TRBV18 and TRBJ2-5, with TRBD1 matching over 9 bases. CDR3 length: 15 amino acids. V lost 2 bases to trimming and J lost 2 bases; unmatched junction nucleotides: 3. Per germline, CDR1 KGHSH and CDR2 LQKENI. CDR3 sequence (DNA): TGTGCCAGCTCACCAAGGACAGGGGTGCAAGAGACCCAGTACTTC. Protein: CASSPRTGVQETQYF.

The chain is built from TRBV9 and TRBJ1-4; D call uncertain. Germline loops: CDR1 SGDLS, CDR2 YYNGEE. V lost 4 bases, J lost 8 bases, and 15 bases lay in between. This CDR3 contains 14 residues. Written as DNA, the CDR3 is TGTGCCAGCAGCTTCAATCCGGCGGAGGAAAAACTGTTTTTT. It is translated as CASSFNPAEEKLFF.

CDR3 bases: TGTGCCAGCAGCTTGGGGGGGGTGGACCCGGGACACTTCTCCTACGAGCAGTACTTC. It translates to CASSLGGVDPGHFSYEQYF. The chain is built from TRBV11-3 and TRBJ2-7; a weak D match, TRBD2 (7 bases). This CDR3 is built from 19 residues. Trimming pared 3 bases from V and 0 bases from J, leaving 24 bases between. Germline V gene data show CDR1 as SGHNT and CDR2 as YENEEA.

CDR3 DNA sequence: TGCAGTGTGGACGCTGGAGCCAAAAACATTCAGTACTTC. This encodes CSVDAGAKNIQYF. The rearrangement joins TRBV20-1 to TRBJ2-4; no reliable D call. Germline V lookup: CDR1 DFQATT, CDR2 SNEGSKA (reference sequence). The V end was cut by 7 bases, the J end by 0 bases, with 10 bases between. This CDR3 comprises 13 residues.

Concerning this clonotype: A much bigger clone sits one base away, suggesting this may be a read error. The genes are TRBV5-4 and TRBJ2-1, with no clear D. Germline loops: CDR1 SGHNT, CDR2 YYREEE (reference sequence). The CDR3 sequence is 12 residues long. V was shortened by 4 bases and J by 2 bases, with 4 bases between the two germline ends. The CDR3 protein is CASSIPYNEQFF. In nucleotides, the CDR3 is TGTGCCAGCAGCATCCCCTACAATGAGCAGTTCTTC.

The J gene is TRBJ2-7, the V gene TRBV29-1; 7 bases agree with TRBD1. CDR1 and CDR2 (germline): SQVTM, ANQGSEA. The V segment lost 6 bases and the J segment 2 bases; nucleotides outside the gene matches: 10. The CDR3 is 14 amino acids. CDR3 in amino acids: CSVLSDRVAYEQYF. DNA for the CDR3: TGCAGCGTGCTATCTGACAGGGTTGCCTACGAGCAGTACTTC.

The table lists this clonotype with many counts. V usage is TRBV6-1 and J usage is TRBJ2-1; TRBD1 matches at 7 bases. Losses at the gene ends were 1 base for V and 8 bases for J; bases not matched to a gene: 8. Germline CDR1 reads MNHNS; CDR2 reads SASEGT. The length of the CDR3 is 15 residues. The CDR3 DNA reads TGTGCCAGCAGTGAAGGGGACAGAGCGACAGATGAGCAGTTCTTC. Its protein product is CASSEGDRATDEQFF.

Ten or more counts support this clonotype. The chain is built from TRBV29-1 and TRBJ1-5; no definite D call. Germline V lookup: CDR1 SQVTM, CDR2 ANQGSEA. V was shortened by 4 bases and J by 5 bases, with 15 bases between the two germline ends. The CDR3 runs 14 residues. The chain's CDR3 is CSVGEGAIDQPQHF. The CDR3 DNA follows: TGCAGCGTTGGGGAGGGCGCAATTGATCAGCCCCAGCATTTT.

The rearrangement joins TRBV20-1 to TRBJ2-7, with 7 bases matching TRBD2. This CDR3 is 14 amino acids long. Looked up from germline, CDR1 is DFQATT and CDR2 is SNEGSKA (reference sequence). With V trimmed by 2 bases and J by 9 bases, 13 bases remained unmatched. The CDR3 protein is CSARYWGEGHGQYF. In DNA form, the CDR3 reads TGCAGTGCTAGATACTGGGGGGAGGGCCATGGGCAGTACTTC.

In its sample, this clonotype was seen many times. The CDR3 nucleotides read TGTGCCAGCAGCTTAAAGGCGGCAGGCCGGATCTACGAGCAGTACTTC. It codes for CASSLKAAGRIYEQYF. The V call is TRBV7-9, the J call TRBJ2-7, with D hard to call. This CDR3 contains 16 residues. Per the germline V gene, CDR1 is SEHNR and CDR2 is FQNEAQ (reference sequence). V was cut by 2 bases and J by 3 bases, with 17 bases left in between.

A word on this clonotype: One end of the junction fails to match germline, which may point to a read error. The genes are TRBV29-1 and TRBJ2-5; D unresolved. CDR3 length: 14 residues. Germline CDR1 and CDR2: SQVTM and ANQGSEA. In DNA, the CDR3 is TGCAGCGTCCCCGAGGTGGGTTTGCAAGAGACCCGGTACTTC. Its translation is CSVPEVGLQETRYF.

This clonotype was detected many times. This chain uses TRBV20-1 with TRBJ2-5; no firm D call. The germline gives CDR1 DFQATT, CDR2 SNEGSKA (reference sequence). The CDR3 totals 14 residues. V was pared by 6 bases and J by 0 bases, with 14 bases between. CDR3 sequence (DNA): TGCAGTGCCCCTCTTCAGACGTACCAAGAGACCCAGTACTTC. Translated: CSAPLQTYQETQYF.

The chain carries TRBV7-9 and TRBJ1-4; D unclear. CDR3 size: 15 residues. Germline loops: CDR1 SEHNR, CDR2 FQNEAQ (reference sequence). Trimming removed 0 bases at V and 1 base at J, with 6 bases between. The CDR3 protein is CASSLALGTNEKLFF. As DNA, the CDR3 is TGTGCCAGCAGCTTAGCACTGGGAACTAATGAAAAACTGTTTTTT.

This clonotype was seen ten or more times. This chain connects TRBV12-3 or TRBV12-4 to TRBJ1-1, with D possibly being TRBD1 (6 bases). Between the trimmed V and J ends, which lost 3 bases and 11 bases, there was a span of 13 bases. The CDR3 has 12 amino acids. For the CDR3, the DNA is TGTGCCAGCAGTTTGCGTAGGGGGGAGGCTTTCTTT. It yields the protein CASSLRRGEAFF.

This clonotype was counted at least ten times. The chain couples TRBV12-3 or TRBV12-4 to TRBJ2-5; D is tentatively TRBD1 or TRBD2 (5 bases each). The germline V and J ends were trimmed by 1 base and 5 bases, with 14 bases remaining between them. The CDR3 is 15 amino acids. In nucleotides, the CDR3 is TGTGCCAGCAGTTTAGGATCGGGGCCCGGGGAGACCCAGTACTTC. Translating gives CASSLGSGPGETQYF.

The rearrangement links TRBV20-1 to TRBJ2-7; D gene ambiguous. The germline gives CDR1 DFQATT, CDR2 SNEGSKA (reference sequence). CDR3 size: 14 residues. Trimming took off 2 bases at V and 2 bases at J, with 13 bases between the two ends. The CDR3 DNA sequence: TGCAGTGCTAGATCGACACAATACACCTACGAGCAGTACTTC. This sequence encodes CSARSTQYTYEQYF.

In this sample, this clonotype turned up many times. This chain connects TRBV12-3 or TRBV12-4 to TRBJ1-6, with TRBD1 identical over 7 bases. The CDR3 is 15 amino acids. V was clipped by 5 bases and J by 7 bases; unmatched bases: 8. CDR3 nucleotide sequence: TGTGCCAGCAGTGGGGGGAGGGGACAGAATTCACCCCTCCACTTT. Its protein product is CASSGGRGQNSPLHF.

There are many counts of this clonotype. The chain employs TRBV7-8 and TRBJ1-6, with a weak D call TRBD1 (5 bases). CDR1 SGHVS and CDR2 FQNEAQ come from the germline V gene. The CDR3 is 14 residues long. Trimming removed 1 base from V and 9 bases from J, with 10 bases in between. The CDR3 DNA follows: TGTGCCAGCAGCTTAGTGGGGCTCGGTTCACCCCTCCACTTT. Translated: CASSLVGLGSPLHF. Variable domain in full (rest from reference TRBV7-8 and TRBJ1-6): GAGVSQSPRYKVAKRGQDVALRCDPISGHVSLFWYQQALGQGPEFLTYFQNEAQLDKSGLPSDRFFAERPEGSVSTLKIQRTQQEDSAVYLCASSLVGLGSPLHFGNGTRLTVT.